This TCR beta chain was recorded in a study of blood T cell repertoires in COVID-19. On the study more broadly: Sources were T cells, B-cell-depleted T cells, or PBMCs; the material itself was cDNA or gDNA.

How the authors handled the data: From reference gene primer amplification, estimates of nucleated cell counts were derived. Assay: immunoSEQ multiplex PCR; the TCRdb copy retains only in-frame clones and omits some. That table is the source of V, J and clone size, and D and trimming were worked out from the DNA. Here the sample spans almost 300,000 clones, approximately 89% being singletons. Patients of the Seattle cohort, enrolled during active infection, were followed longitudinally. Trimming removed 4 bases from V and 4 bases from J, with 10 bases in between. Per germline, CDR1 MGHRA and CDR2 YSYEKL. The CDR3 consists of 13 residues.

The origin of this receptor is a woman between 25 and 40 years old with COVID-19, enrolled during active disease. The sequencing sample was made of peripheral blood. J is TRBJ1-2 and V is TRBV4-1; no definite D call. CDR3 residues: CASSPTLAYGYTF. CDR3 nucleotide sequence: TGCGCCAGCAGCCCAACCCTGGCCTATGGCTACACCTTC.